Listed here are 17 T cell receptor beta chains from one sample, sequenced in a study of T cells in Graves' hyperthyroidism and ophthalmopathy. Authors of the study amplified TCR beta CDR3 regions from RNA transcripts. With the HTBI primer set, the TCR CDR3 went through a first round of RT-PCR. MiXCR was run by TCRdb on the multiplex PCR reads, yielding one entry per CDR3 protein. This sample yields approximately 370,000 distinct CDR3 sequences, of which more than 12% are seen a single time; 32% belongs to the top ten. The sample consisted of blood. All receptors derive from a woman between 25 and 40 years old with Graves' hyperthyroidism.

This clonotype was detected many times. The gene calls are TRBV12-3 or TRBV12-4 and TRBJ2-2; TRBD1 agrees at 9 bases. The CDR3 contains 15 residues. The J segment lost 1 base and the V segment lost 5 bases, leaving 2 bases of the junction unmatched. CDR3 amino acids: CASSVDRGNTGELFF. CDR3 in DNA: TGTGCCAGCAGTGTGGACAGGGGGAACACCGGGGAGCTGTTTTTT.

V is TRBV18 and J is TRBJ2-7; 10 bases line up with TRBD1. This CDR3 contains 15 residues. The J segment lost 2 bases and the V segment lost 3 bases, leaving 4 bases of the junction unmatched. Germline V gene lookup returns CDR1 KGHSH and CDR2 LQKENI. The CDR3 protein is CASSPGTGETYEQYF. CDR3 in DNA: TGTGCCAGCTCACCGGGGACAGGGGAAACCTACGAGCAGTACTTC.

This clonotype was recorded a few times. This sequence joins TRBV27 and TRBJ1-4; a weak D match, TRBD1 (6 bases). CDR1 and CDR2 from the germline V gene are MNHEY and SMNVEV (reference sequence). The CDR3 covers 16 residues. Deletions cut 1 base from V and 8 bases from J, with 17 bases between. CDR3 residues: CASSLLAQGAWEKLFF. The CDR3 DNA reads as TGTGCCAGCAGTTTATTGGCACAGGGTGCTTGGGAAAAACTGTTTTTT.

This chain connects TRBV29-1 to TRBJ2-7, with D perhaps matching TRBD1 or TRBD2 (6 bases each). This CDR3 has 14 amino acids. Germline values: CDR1 SQVTM, CDR2 ANQGSEA. V was cut by 4 bases and J by 3 bases, with 16 bases left in between. This CDR3 reads CSVVRGAGNYEQYF. CDR3 DNA sequence: TGCAGCGTTGTAAGGGGGGCAGGGAACTACGAGCAGTACTTC.

V gene TRBV20-1 combines with J gene TRBJ2-2; perhaps D is TRBD1 or TRBD2 (5 bases each). In germline, CDR1 is DFQATT, CDR2 SNEGSKA (reference sequence). This CDR3 region has 15 residues. Trimming stripped 6 bases from V and 7 bases from J, with 21 bases between. CDR3 bases: TGCAGTGCGAGGAGGTCGGAAAGGGGAATCGGGGAGCTGTTTTTT. Amino acids: CSARRSERGIGELFF.

This clonotype was counted at least ten times. The genes are TRBV20-1 and TRBJ2-7; D might be TRBD1 or TRBD2, each matching 7 bases. V lost 6 bases and J lost 5, with 20 bases in between. Germline CDR1 and CDR2: DFQATT and SNEGSKA (reference sequence). This CDR3 has 14 amino acids. As DNA, the CDR3 is TGCAGTGCCCCAGACAGGGAGGGCCATAACGAGCAGTACTTC. Translation: CSAPDREGHNEQYF.

Ten or more counts support this clonotype. The chain employs TRBV28 and TRBJ2-3; 8 bases are shared with TRBD2. V gave up 3 bases and J gave up 9 bases; unmatched junction bases: 8. Germline CDR1 and CDR2: MDHEN and SYDVKM. The CDR3 covers 14 residues. CDR3 nucleotide sequence: TGTGCCAGCAGTTTGACGGGAGGGCCCGGGACGCAGTATTTT. Residues: CASSLTGGPGTQYF. The full variable domain, completed using reference TRBV28 and TRBJ2-3, is DVKVTQSSRYLVKRTGEKVFLECVQDMDHENMFWYRQDPGLGLRLIYFSYDVKMKEKGDIPEGYSVSREKKERFSLILESASTNQTSMYLCASSLTGGPGTQYFGPGTRLTVL.

This clonotype was observed many times. The CDR3 spells CAWGHVSYGYTF. As DNA, the CDR3 is TGTGCCTGGGGACACGTCAGCTATGGCTACACCTTC. This rearrangement joins TRBV30 to TRBJ1-2, with a possible D match to TRBD1 (5 bases). V lost 5 bases and J 4 bases, leaving 11 bases between the germline ends. The length of the CDR3 is 12 residues. Germline V gene data show CDR1 as GTSNPN and CDR2 as SVGIG (reference sequence).

The genes are TRBV5-1 and TRBJ2-1, with TRBD2 identical over 7 bases. CDR1 and CDR2 (germline): SGHRS, YFSETQ. J was trimmed by 9 bases and V by 1 base; bases with no gene match: 7. This CDR3 has 14 residues. Here the CDR3 DNA reads TGCGCCAGCAGCTTGAGCGGGACGGTTCGTGAGCAGTTCTTC. Its protein product is CASSLSGTVREQFF.

This clonotype showed up many times. The chain joins TRBV20-1 to TRBJ2-3; 7 nucleotides align to TRBD1. Per germline, CDR1 DFQATT and CDR2 SNEGSKA (reference sequence). The CDR3 sequence is 15 residues long. The J segment lost 2 bases and the V segment lost 1 base, leaving 6 bases of the junction unmatched. CDR3 sequence reads: CSARGGGFTTDTQYF. In DNA, the CDR3 is TGCAGTGCTAGAGGAGGGGGCTTTACCACAGATACGCAGTATTTT.

This clonotype has a count of ten or more. J is TRBJ1-6 and V is TRBV5-1; D is ambiguous. The germline V and J ends were trimmed by 0 bases and 10 bases, with 11 bases remaining between them. This CDR3 comprises 14 residues. The germline V gene encodes CDR1 SGHRS and CDR2 YFSETQ. The DNA of the CDR3 is TGCGCCAGCAGCTTGGGGGCGTCCGAGTCACCCCTCCACTTT. Protein product: CASSLGASESPLHF. The complete variable domain, with remaining parts taken from reference TRBV5-1 and TRBJ1-6, reads KAGVTQTPRYLIKTRGQQVTLSCSPISGHRSVSWYQQTPGQGLQFLFEYFSETQRNKGNFPGRFSGRQFSNSRSEMNVSTLELGDSALYLCASSLGASESPLHFGNGTRLTVT.

As concerns this clonotype: A much larger clone lies a single base off, so this may be a read error. The chain recombines TRBV20-1 with TRBJ2-7, with 9 bases identical to TRBD2. This CDR3 comprises 15 residues. The germline gives CDR1 DFQATT, CDR2 SNEGSKA (reference sequence). J gave up 1 base and V 4 bases, and 8 bases lay outside the gene matches. The CDR3 coding sequence is TGCAGTGCTACGGTTAGCGGGAGACTTTCCTACGAGCAGTACTTC. Protein: CSATVSGRLSYEQYF.

This clonotype showed up many times. The rearrangement links TRBV20-1 to TRBJ2-3; D might be TRBD1 (6 bases). The germline V and J ends were trimmed by 0 bases and 2 bases, with 12 bases remaining between them. Germline values: CDR1 DFQATT, CDR2 SNEGSKA (reference sequence). The CDR3 is made up of 15 amino acids. The CDR3 here is CSARDQGPVTDTQYF. Written as DNA, the CDR3 is TGCAGTGCTAGAGATCAGGGGCCCGTCACAGATACGCAGTATTTT.

The table lists this clonotype with many counts. V usage is TRBV20-1 and J usage is TRBJ2-7, with a possible D match to TRBD1 (6 bases). The V gene lost 1 base and the J gene lost 3 bases, with 13 bases spanning the gap. Looked up from germline, CDR1 is DFQATT and CDR2 is SNEGSKA (reference sequence). The CDR3 contains 14 residues. CDR3: CSARVRAGDYEQYF. CDR3 nucleotides: TGCAGTGCTAGAGTCAGGGCAGGGGACTACGAGCAGTACTTC.

This clonotype has a count of ten or more. V and J are TRBV5-1 and TRBJ2-7; D ambiguous. The CDR3 runs to 15 residues. The ends were cut back, 3 bases at V and 2 bases at J, with 15 bases in the middle. Germline V gene lookup returns CDR1 SGHRS and CDR2 YFSETQ. The CDR3 DNA is TGCGCCAGCAGCTCGTTACCAAGCCCTCCCTACGAGCAGTACTTC. Encoded protein: CASSSLPSPPYEQYF.

About this clonotype itself: One end of the junction does not line up with germline, which may come from a read error. The chain combines TRBV30 with TRBJ1-1; D possibly corresponds to TRBD1 (6 bases). Germline CDR1 is GTSNPN and CDR2 is SVGIG (reference sequence). The length of the CDR3 is 13 residues. CDR3 region: CAWRKGWDTEALF. The DNA for the CDR3 is TGTGCCTGGAGAAAAGGATGGGACACTGAAGCTCTCTTT.

About this clonotype: One base away lies a much larger clone, so this may be a sequencing read error. The rearrangement links TRBV7-9 to TRBJ2-5; a possible D gene is TRBD1 (6 bases). CDR1 and CDR2 (germline): SEHNR, FQNEAQ (reference sequence). This CDR3 comprises 13 residues. CDR3 coding DNA: TGTGCCAGCAGCGTCGGACAGCAAGAGACCCAGCACTTC. Translating gives CASSVGQQETQHF.